This T cell receptor beta chain was obtained from a study of T cells after yellow fever vaccination (dated by TCRdb to between 2018 and 2021). About the investigation overall: The SMART-Seq v4 Ultra Low Input RNA kit was used to prepare libraries from fractions with low cell numbers. Bulk TCR alpha and beta repertoires were sequenced longitudinally to track T-cell clones before and after primary and booster YFV17D yellow fever vaccination. Two healthy male donors made up the cohort, one aged 18 to 29 years and the other aged 30 to 40 years. Blood was collected at multiple timepoints before and after primary and secondary immunization, and bulk PBMC replicates and cell subsets were isolated.

The instrument was an Illumina NovaSeq 6000. TCR cDNA was made using 5'RACE template switching, a step that added a universal primer site and unique molecular identifiers. cDNA synthesis was primed from both the TCR alpha and TCR beta constant segments. Libraries were amplified in two PCR steps, with sample barcodes and sequencing adapters added in the second step. Sequencing of the libraries was done on either Illumina HiSeq 2500 (2x100 bp) or NovaSeq (2x150 bp). For the original study's pipeline: Demultiplexing of reads and collapsing into UMI consensus sequences were performed with MIGEC, and V(D)J alignment was carried out with MiXCR. Using edgeR on replicate PBMC samples, clonotypes were called vaccine-responding if FDR was below 0.01 and the log2 fold change was above 5 up to day 15. CD4 or CD8 identity was assigned to each bulk clonotype according to whether the clonotype was present at higher abundance in the sequenced CD4 repertoire or the sequenced CD8 repertoire. TCRdb reran the public reads through fastp at Q25 and MiXCR, keeping productive beta chains. Every CDR3 protein is listed once, alongside the most common genes and DNA of its rows. TCRdb's processing, not the authors', yielded these V and J calls. The sample records roughly 340,000 distinct CDR3 sequences, 3% to 4.5% of which are singletons. The ten largest make up roughly 26% of the sample.

The study at large found these results: FACS-sorted repertoires could contain abundant contaminating clonotypes from the bulk population, so computational filtering was required. Most clones expanded after primary vaccination were re-detected after the booster (just under 97% of CD4 and around 88% of CD8), suggesting broad memory maintenance. A small fraction of clonotypes appeared in both the CD4 and CD8 compartments, likely as a result of convergent recombination. Because only two donors were included in the study, the extent to which the findings can be generalized is limited. The secondary T-cell response was weaker than the primary response but faster, peaking on day 5 instead of day 15.

Sample treatment or condition, as interpreted from the label and publication: live attenuated yellow fever vaccine strain. At each blood-draw timepoint, two biological replicates of bulk PBMCs were collected. A standard Ficoll-Paque protocol was used to isolate PBMCs from peripheral blood. TriZol was used to extract RNA from bulk PBMCs, from CD4 and CD8 fractions, and from dextramer-positive and dextramer-negative fractions. Points on this clonotype: Its cognate antigen has yet to be identified. No base-level quality is on record; no much larger clone is a single base apart.

At the junction V is shortened by 2 bases and J by 10 bases, with 12 bases in between. For CDR1 and CDR2, the germline V gene (reference sequence) lists MNHEY and SMNVEV. The CDR3 goes from the cysteine to the phenylalanine over 14 residues. CDR3 DNA is the only sequence kept; it has 42 bases, read in frame from the first base. This sequence uses TRBV27 and TRBJ1-6; the D gene lacks a confident call. Source: PBMCs, taken 5 days after the yellow fever booster vaccination. This clonotype was obtained from a man aged 18 to 30 who received the YFV17D yellow fever vaccine. The CDR3 protein: CASSLGQVDSPLHF. The DNA reads TGTGCCAGCAGTTTAGGTCAGGTGGACTCACCCCTCCACTTT.